This TCR beta chain was captured by sequencing in a study of identical twins. General study points: Instead of following the same donors, the conclusions were based on cross-sectional statistical analysis.

Turning to this clonotype: What it binds is not known.

One entry per CDR3 protein, called by TCRdb with MiXCR from the 5' RACE reads. The table records more than 1.5 million distinct CDR3 sequences, about 31% of them present only once. This CDR3 spans 17 amino acids. The germline V gene has CDR1 ENHRY and CDR2 SYGVKD. The ends lost 3 bases at V and 2 bases at J; junction bases unmatched: 7. Everyone who gave samples was a healthy Caucasian. The chain uses TRBV10-3 and TRBJ2-7; 13 positions match TRBD2. This receptor was identified in a newborn girl in good health. The sample consisted of cord blood. The DNA of the CDR3 is TGTGCCATCAGTGACTTGACTAGCGGGAGGACCGCCTACGAGCAGTACTTC. Its protein is CAISDLTSGRTAYEQYF.